These T cell receptor beta chains were read from a single sample in a study of regulatory T cells in long-lasting Graves disease. TCRdb re-analysed the multiplex PCR reads in MiXCR, keeping a single row per CDR3 protein. Here the sample spans 250,000 or so distinct CDR3 sequences, around a sixth being singletons. These data were also filed under a second study, of T cells in Graves' hyperthyroidism and ophthalmopathy.

The specimen was peripheral blood mononuclear cells (PBMCs), collected at new diagnosis, from a patient treated with antithyroid drugs. The receptors come from a woman under 40 with Graves disease. The CDR3 runs from the conserved cysteine through the conserved F or W. The D gene is left open where the match is weak. Clone size, where shown, is once, few, many, or a class for clones that have expanded.

J gene: TRBJ1-1
V gene: TRBV10-3
D gene: .
clone size: many
CDR3 DNA: TGTGGCTCTAGGGGTGATAATACTGAAGCTTTCTTT
CDR3 protein: CGSRGDNTEAFF

J gene: TRBJ2-7
V gene: TRBV9
D gene: TRBD1
clone size: many
CDR3 DNA: TGTGCCAGCAGCGTCGGGACAGGGTTCGCCTACGAGCAGTACTTC
CDR3 protein: CASSVGTGFAYEQYF

J gene: TRBJ2-7
V gene: TRBV20-1
D gene: TRBD1
clone size: many
CDR3 DNA: TGCAGTGCTGGAAATCCGGGACAGGGGGCCTACGAGCAGTACTTC
CDR3 protein: CSAGNPGQGAYEQYF

J gene: TRBJ1-2
V gene: TRBV20-1
D gene: .
clone size: many
CDR3 DNA: TGCAGTGCTAGAGGGCGGATTAACTATGGCTACACCTTC
CDR3 protein: CSARGRINYGYTF

J gene: TRBJ1-4
V gene: TRBV7-2
D gene: .
clone size: many
CDR3 DNA: TGTGCCAGCAGCTTTAACACGGTAGAACTGTTTTTT
CDR3 protein: CASSFNTVELFF

J gene: TRBJ2-3
V gene: TRBV5-1
D gene: TRBD2
clone size: .
CDR3 DNA: TGCGCCAGCAGGGTTGGCGGGGGGAACACAGATACGCAGTATTTT
CDR3 protein: CASRVGGGNTDTQYF

J gene: TRBJ1-2
V gene: TRBV12-3/TRBV12-4
D gene: .
clone size: many
CDR3 DNA: TGTGCCAGCACCCAAGAAAGGGGATACGGCTACACCTTC
CDR3 protein: CASTQERGYGYTF

J gene: TRBJ2-4
V gene: TRBV28
D gene: TRBD2
clone size: many
CDR3 DNA: TGTGCCAGCAGCACGGGGGGGAGGGCCAAAAACATTCAGTACTTC
CDR3 protein: CASSTGGRAKNIQYF

J gene: TRBJ2-1
V gene: TRBV20-1
D gene: TRBD1
clone size: .
CDR3 DNA: TGCAGTGCTAGGCCCGGGACAGGGGCGCGCAATGAGCAGTTCTTC
CDR3 protein: CSARPGTGARNEQFF

J gene: TRBJ2-1
V gene: TRBV9
D gene: .
clone size: many
CDR3 DNA: TGTGCCAGCAGCACACTGACCCACAATGAGCAGTTCTTC
CDR3 protein: CASSTLTHNEQFF

J gene: TRBJ1-6
V gene: TRBV7-2
D gene: .
clone size: many
CDR3 DNA: TGTGCCAGCAGCTTACAACCTTCAACACCCCTCCACTTT
CDR3 protein: CASSLQPSTPLHF

J gene: TRBJ2-4
V gene: TRBV12-3/TRBV12-4
D gene: .
clone size: many
CDR3 DNA: TGTGCCAGCAGGAAACAGGGACCCCATGAGATTCAGTACTTC
CDR3 protein: CASRKQGPHEIQYF

J gene: TRBJ1-6
V gene: TRBV18
D gene: TRBD1
clone size: few
CDR3 DNA: TGTGCCAGCTCACCCACGACAGGGGCGTATAATTCACCCCTCCACTTT
CDR3 protein: CASSPTTGAYNSPLHF

J gene: TRBJ2-2
V gene: TRBV24-1
D gene: .
clone size: few
CDR3 DNA: TGTGCCACCAGTGACCGGACGGGACCCGGGGAGCTGTTTTTT
CDR3 protein: CATSDRTGPGELFF

J gene: TRBJ2-6
V gene: TRBV5-1
D gene: .
clone size: few
CDR3 DNA: TGCGCCAGCAGCACCGGGACATCCTCTGGGGCCAACGTCCTGACTTTC
CDR3 protein: CASSTGTSSGANVLTF

J gene: TRBJ2-5
V gene: TRBV11-1
D gene: .
clone size: many
CDR3 DNA: TGTGCCAGCAGCTTAGGGGGAACAGAGACCCAGTACTTC
CDR3 protein: CASSLGGTETQYF

J gene: TRBJ2-5
V gene: TRBV5-1
D gene: .
clone size: .
CDR3 DNA: TGCGCCAGCAGCTTGGGGGCCGACGCCGAGACCCAGTACTTC
CDR3 protein: CASSLGADAETQYF

J gene: TRBJ1-3
V gene: TRBV9
D gene: .
clone size: .
CDR3 DNA: TGTGCCAGCAGCACCTCCGGGACCGCCTGGCCCGAAAACACCATATATTTT
CDR3 protein: CASSTSGTAWPENTIYF

J gene: TRBJ2-1
V gene: TRBV7-3
D gene: TRBD1
clone size: many
CDR3 DNA: TGTGCCAGCAGCGCGCAGGGGGTGGGTGAGCAGTTCTTC
CDR3 protein: CASSAQGVGEQFF

J gene: TRBJ1-1
V gene: TRBV19
D gene: TRBD1
clone size: once
CDR3 DNA: TGTGCCAGTAGTCCAACAGGGGGCTCAATAATGAACACTGAAGCTTTCTTT
CDR3 protein: CASSPTGGSIMNTEAFF

J gene: TRBJ1-2
V gene: TRBV7-9
D gene: .
clone size: few
CDR3 DNA: TGTGCCAGCAGTCGGACCGACCTAAAAGGAAATGGCTACACCTTC
CDR3 protein: CASSRTDLKGNGYTF

J gene: TRBJ1-4
V gene: TRBV20-1
D gene: .
clone size: many
CDR3 DNA: TGCAGTGCTAGATTGGTGGGGGCAGAAAAACTGTTTTTT
CDR3 protein: CSARLVGAEKLFF

J gene: TRBJ2-4
V gene: TRBV5-8
D gene: TRBD1
clone size: many
CDR3 DNA: TGTGCCAGCAGCAAGACGGACAGGGTGAGGAACATTCAGTACTTC
CDR3 protein: CASSKTDRVRNIQYF

J gene: TRBJ2-3
V gene: TRBV29-1
D gene: .
clone size: many
CDR3 DNA: TGCAGCGTTCCGTCGTCCGGAACAGATACGCAGTATTTT
CDR3 protein: CSVPSSGTDTQYF

J gene: TRBJ1-2
V gene: TRBV6-1
D gene: .
clone size: many
CDR3 DNA: TGTGCCAGCAGTGAAGCGCTTCTGGGCTACTATGGCTACACCTTC
CDR3 protein: CASSEALLGYYGYTF

J gene: TRBJ1-3
V gene: TRBV7-9
D gene: .
clone size: .
CDR3 DNA: TGTGCCAGCAGCAATTGGGGACCTACAGGAGACTTCTCTGGAAACACCATATATTTT
CDR3 protein: CASSNWGPTGDFSGNTIYF

J gene: TRBJ1-4
V gene: TRBV4-2
D gene: .
clone size: few
CDR3 DNA: TGTGCCAGCAGCCAAGATACAGCAACTAATGAAAAACTGTTTTTT
CDR3 protein: CASSQDTATNEKLFF

J gene: TRBJ1-1
V gene: TRBV19
D gene: .
clone size: many
CDR3 DNA: TGTGCCAGTAGTCCTCCGACCGTGATGGGGACTTTCTTT
CDR3 protein: CASSPPTVMGTFF

J gene: TRBJ2-2
V gene: TRBV2
D gene: TRBD1
clone size: .
CDR3 DNA: TGTGCCAGCAGCCCGCGGGACAGGGTGAACACCGGGGAGCTGTTTTTT
CDR3 protein: CASSPRDRVNTGELFF

J gene: TRBJ1-2
V gene: TRBV18
D gene: .
clone size: many
CDR3 DNA: TGTGCCAGCAGTTTGTTAGGGGCGAACTATGGCTACACCTTC
CDR3 protein: CASSLLGANYGYTF

J gene: TRBJ1-2
V gene: TRBV28
D gene: TRBD1
clone size: .
CDR3 DNA: TGTGCCAGCAGTCCTATTACGACAGGGCGGTACACCTTC
CDR3 protein: CASSPITTGRYTF

J gene: TRBJ2-5
V gene: TRBV5-1
D gene: .
clone size: many
CDR3 DNA: TGTGCCAGCAGCTTAGCTCAAGAGACCCAGTACTTC
CDR3 protein: CASSLAQETQYF

J gene: TRBJ2-3
V gene: TRBV15
D gene: TRBD2
clone size: .
CDR3 DNA: TGTGCCACCAGACCAATTTCCCCAGCGGGGGGGCCCTCAGATACGCAGTATTTT
CDR3 protein: CATRPISPAGGPSDTQYF

J gene: TRBJ2-1
V gene: TRBV20-1
D gene: .
clone size: many
CDR3 DNA: TGCAGTGCTAGACCTCTAGCGAGCTCCTACAATGAGCAGTTCTTC
CDR3 protein: CSARPLASSYNEQFF

J gene: TRBJ2-7
V gene: TRBV5-1
D gene: .
clone size: few
CDR3 DNA: TGCGCCAGCAGCTTGTTGCGGGGAGACGAGCAGTACTTC
CDR3 protein: CASSLLRGDEQYF

J gene: TRBJ1-4
V gene: TRBV20-1
D gene: TRBD1
clone size: many
CDR3 DNA: TGCAGTGCCCCGGATCGCGGGACAGGGGATGAAAAACTGTTTTTT
CDR3 protein: CSAPDRGTGDEKLFF

J gene: TRBJ2-2
V gene: TRBV12-5
D gene: .
clone size: many
CDR3 DNA: TGTGCTAGTGGTTCAAATGGGGATCGAGCCGGGGAGCTGTTTTTT
CDR3 protein: CASGSNGDRAGELFF

J gene: TRBJ1-4
V gene: TRBV7-2
D gene: .
clone size: many
CDR3 DNA: TGTGCCAGCAGCTTAGAAGTGAATGAAAAACTGTTTTTT
CDR3 protein: CASSLEVNEKLFF

J gene: TRBJ1-2
V gene: TRBV2
D gene: .
clone size: many
CDR3 DNA: TGTGCCAGCAGTGACCAGGGACATGGCTACACCTTC
CDR3 protein: CASSDQGHGYTF

J gene: TRBJ2-2
V gene: TRBV5-1
D gene: .
clone size: many
CDR3 DNA: TGCGCCAGCAGCCTGCGCAACTCCCTACAGGGGAACACCGGGGAGCTGTTTTTT
CDR3 protein: CASSLRNSLQGNTGELFF

J gene: TRBJ2-7
V gene: TRBV15
D gene: TRBD1
clone size: few
CDR3 DNA: TGTGCCACCAGCAGACGAGACAGGGTCTACGAGCAGTACTTC
CDR3 protein: CATSRRDRVYEQYF

J gene: TRBJ2-3
V gene: TRBV7-9
D gene: .
clone size: many
CDR3 DNA: TGTGCCAGCAGTTTGGGGTTATCGCAAACAGATACGCAGTATTTT
CDR3 protein: CASSLGLSQTDTQYF

J gene: TRBJ1-1
V gene: TRBV2
D gene: .
clone size: many
CDR3 DNA: TGTGCCAGCAGCCACAGTGAGGTCCCTGAAGCTTTCTTT
CDR3 protein: CASSHSEVPEAFF

J gene: TRBJ1-4
V gene: TRBV20-1
D gene: .
clone size: .
CDR3 DNA: TGCAGTGCCGAGGGTGCATCAAAAAATGAAAAACTGTTTTTT
CDR3 protein: CSAEGASKNEKLFF

J gene: TRBJ2-5
V gene: TRBV7-9
D gene: .
clone size: many
CDR3 DNA: TGTGCCAGCAGCTTACGGCAGGGTGGGGAGACCCAGTACTTC
CDR3 protein: CASSLRQGGETQYF

J gene: TRBJ1-1
V gene: TRBV6-2/TRBV6-3
D gene: .
clone size: many
CDR3 DNA: TGTGCCAGCAGTTACGGGCCGTCAGTGAACACTGAAGCTTTCTTT
CDR3 protein: CASSYGPSVNTEAFF

J gene: TRBJ1-4
V gene: TRBV18
D gene: TRBD1
clone size: many
CDR3 DNA: TGTGCCAGCTCACCGACCGGAGACAGGGCTGAAAAACTGTTTTTT
CDR3 protein: CASSPTGDRAEKLFF

J gene: TRBJ2-1
V gene: TRBV27
D gene: .
clone size: many
CDR3 DNA: TGTGCCAGCAGTTTTAGGCAGGGGAGGAACAATGAGCAGTTCTTC
CDR3 protein: CASSFRQGRNNEQFF

J gene: TRBJ2-2
V gene: TRBV4-1
D gene: .
clone size: many
CDR3 DNA: TGCGCCAGCAGCCAACGTCAGGGGCGTTACACCGGGGAGCTGTTTTTT
CDR3 protein: CASSQRQGRYTGELFF

J gene: TRBJ2-7
V gene: TRBV2
D gene: .
clone size: few
CDR3 DNA: TGTGCCAGCAGTGGGGACGGTCTTTGGGAGCAGTACTTC
CDR3 protein: CASSGDGLWEQYF

J gene: TRBJ2-5
V gene: TRBV20-1
D gene: TRBD1
clone size: .
CDR3 DNA: TGCAGTGCAAAACCTCCTTATGGACAGGGGGAGACCCAGTACTTC
CDR3 protein: CSAKPPYGQGETQYF

J gene: TRBJ1-5
V gene: TRBV12-3/TRBV12-4
D gene: .
clone size: many
CDR3 DNA: TGTGCCAGCAGTTTGGGACGGACCCCGAGTCAGCCCCAGCATTTT
CDR3 protein: CASSLGRTPSQPQHF

J gene: TRBJ1-3
V gene: TRBV2
D gene: .
clone size: many
CDR3 DNA: TGTGCCAGCAGAACTTTGTCCGAGCTTTACTCTGGAAACACCATATATTTT
CDR3 protein: CASRTLSELYSGNTIYF